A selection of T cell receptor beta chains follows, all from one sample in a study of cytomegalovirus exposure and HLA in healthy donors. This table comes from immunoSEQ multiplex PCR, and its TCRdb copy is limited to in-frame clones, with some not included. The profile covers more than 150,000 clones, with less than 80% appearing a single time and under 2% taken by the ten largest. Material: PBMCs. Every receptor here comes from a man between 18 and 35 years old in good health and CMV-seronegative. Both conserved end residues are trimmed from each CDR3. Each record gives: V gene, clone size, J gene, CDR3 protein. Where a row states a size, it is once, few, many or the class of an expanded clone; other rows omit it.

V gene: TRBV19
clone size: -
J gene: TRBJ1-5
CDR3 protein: ATALTGANQPQH

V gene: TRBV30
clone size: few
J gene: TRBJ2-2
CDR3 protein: AWSRGELAGGELF

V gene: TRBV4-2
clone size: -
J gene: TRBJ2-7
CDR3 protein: ASSLSGGAYEQY

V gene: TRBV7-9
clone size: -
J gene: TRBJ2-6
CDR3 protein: ASSLPRPQGTSGANVLT

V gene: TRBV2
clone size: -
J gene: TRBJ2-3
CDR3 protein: ASSRRTSGSTDTQY

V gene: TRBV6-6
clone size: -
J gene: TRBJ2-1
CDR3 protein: ASSRTEQF

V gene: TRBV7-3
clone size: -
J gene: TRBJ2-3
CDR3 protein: ASSLNSPGNTDTQY

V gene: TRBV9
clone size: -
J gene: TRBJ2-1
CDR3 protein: ASSPLLGRYNEQF

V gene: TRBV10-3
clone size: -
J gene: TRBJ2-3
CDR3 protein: AIKGEGDTQY

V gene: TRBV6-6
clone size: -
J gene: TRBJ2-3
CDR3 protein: ASSRMAGGKDTQY

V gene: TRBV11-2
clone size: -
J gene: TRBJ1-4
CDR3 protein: ASSLLSTSTNEKLF

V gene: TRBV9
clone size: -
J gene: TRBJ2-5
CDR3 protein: ASSVGGGGARETQY

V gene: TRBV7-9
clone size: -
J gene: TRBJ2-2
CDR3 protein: SSSRSGPNTGELF

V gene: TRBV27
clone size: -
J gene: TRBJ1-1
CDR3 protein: ASSPRGWNTEAF

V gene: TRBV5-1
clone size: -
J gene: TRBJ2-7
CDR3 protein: ASSLPDRGQQY

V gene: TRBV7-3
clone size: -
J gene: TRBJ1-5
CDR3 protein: ASSLTGGEGQGFQPQH

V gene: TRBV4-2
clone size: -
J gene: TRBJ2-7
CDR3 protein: ASSNRGPEQY

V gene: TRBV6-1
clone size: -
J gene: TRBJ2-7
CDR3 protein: ASTWGGSLSYEQY

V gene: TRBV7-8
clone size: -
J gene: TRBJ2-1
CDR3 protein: ASSLRVQRAPSKIGF

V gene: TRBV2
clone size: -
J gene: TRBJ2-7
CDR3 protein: ASSEPRTGFAYEQY

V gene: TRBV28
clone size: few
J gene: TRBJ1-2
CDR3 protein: ASSPLTGIYGYT

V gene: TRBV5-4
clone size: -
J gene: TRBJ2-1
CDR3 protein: ASSSGTSTYNEQF

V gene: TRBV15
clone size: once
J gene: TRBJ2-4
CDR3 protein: ATSGTGGYIQY

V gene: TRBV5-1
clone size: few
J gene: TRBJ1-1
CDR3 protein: ASSTLTGEAF

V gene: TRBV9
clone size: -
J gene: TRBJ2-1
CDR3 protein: ASSARRWGTSGFNEQF

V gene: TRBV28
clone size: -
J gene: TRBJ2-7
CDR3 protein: ASSRAGTSGGYEQY

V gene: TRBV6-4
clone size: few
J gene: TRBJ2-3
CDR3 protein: ASSDKAGGLGTQY

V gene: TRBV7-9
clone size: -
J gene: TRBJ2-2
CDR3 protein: ASSWRGPVYGELF

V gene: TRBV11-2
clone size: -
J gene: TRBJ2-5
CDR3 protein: ASSLGGVIYQETQY

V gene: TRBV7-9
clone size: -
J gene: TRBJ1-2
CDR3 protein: ASSLGTRADGYT

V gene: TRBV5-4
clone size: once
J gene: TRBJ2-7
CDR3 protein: ASSRLGGGNSYEQY

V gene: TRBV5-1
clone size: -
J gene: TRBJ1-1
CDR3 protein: ASSGGGTEAF

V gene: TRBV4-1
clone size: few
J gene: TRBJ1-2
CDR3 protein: ASSQDRVTGRYT

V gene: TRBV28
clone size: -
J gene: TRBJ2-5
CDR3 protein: ASSLIGQGTETQY

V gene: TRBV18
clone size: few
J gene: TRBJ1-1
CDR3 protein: ASSRDQGRNTEAF

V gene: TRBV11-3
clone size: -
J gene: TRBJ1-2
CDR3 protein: ASSPPTVVGYGYT

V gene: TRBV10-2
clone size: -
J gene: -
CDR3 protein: ASSIGGNEQY

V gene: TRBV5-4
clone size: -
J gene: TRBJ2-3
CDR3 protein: ASSPNHLAGDTQY

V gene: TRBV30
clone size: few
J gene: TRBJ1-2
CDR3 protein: ACGTGNYGYT

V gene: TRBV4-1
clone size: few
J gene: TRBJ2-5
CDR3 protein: ASSQGQRGGETQY

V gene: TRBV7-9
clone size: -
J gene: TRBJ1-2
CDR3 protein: ASSLMAGTGDYGYT

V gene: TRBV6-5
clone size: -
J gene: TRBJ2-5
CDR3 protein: ASSSPGGVETQY

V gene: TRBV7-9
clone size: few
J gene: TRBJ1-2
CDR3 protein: ASSSGTAGYT

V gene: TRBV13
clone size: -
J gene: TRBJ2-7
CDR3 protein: ASSLLNEQY

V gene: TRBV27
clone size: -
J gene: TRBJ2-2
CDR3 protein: ASSLSSTGELF

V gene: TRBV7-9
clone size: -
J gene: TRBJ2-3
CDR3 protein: ASSGTQGEDTQY

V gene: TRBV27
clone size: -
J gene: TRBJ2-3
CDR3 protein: ASSLFGLADITDTQY

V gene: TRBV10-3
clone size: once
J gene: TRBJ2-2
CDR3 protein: AISENPSGGGGELF